One and the same sample provided the 19 T cell receptor beta chains below, sequenced in a study of blood T cell repertoires in COVID-19. Using immunoSEQ multiplex PCR, the repertoire was profiled, and TCRdb retains in-frame clones only, with some absent. The data hold tens of thousands of clones, with around 92% observed a single time. The sequenced material came from peripheral blood. The receptors shown here come from a human donor in a cohort sampled during active COVID-19.

This chain joins TRBV30 and TRBJ2-2; 14 bases are a match to TRBD2. Germline trimming cut 5 bases from V and 4 bases from J; bases unmatched to any gene: 12. Germline lookup yields CDR1 GTSNPN and CDR2 SVGIG (reference sequence). The CDR3 runs to 18 residues. The CDR3 DNA sequence: TGTGCCTGGGCCAAACTCGGACTAGCGGGAGGAGGCACCGGGGAGCTGTTTTTT. Protein: CAWAKLGLAGGGTGELFF.

This clone appeared a few times. The chain recombines TRBV18 with TRBJ1-5; no clear D gene. The CDR3 is 14 amino acids. Trimming removed 0 bases at V and 2 bases at J, with 5 bases between. Looked up from germline, CDR1 is KGHSH and CDR2 is LQKENI. CDR3 region: CASSPPGRNQPQHF. In nucleotides, the CDR3 is TGTGCCAGCTCACCACCGGGCCGCAATCAGCCCCAGCATTTT.

The genes are TRBV12-3 or TRBV12-4 and TRBJ1-1; the D gene is possibly TRBD1 (5 bases). Trimming pared 4 bases from V and 7 bases from J, leaving 13 bases between. The length of the CDR3 is 13 residues. This CDR3 reads CASSWGVGIEAFF. In nucleotides, the CDR3 is TGTGCCAGCAGTTGGGGGGTCGGTATTGAAGCTTTCTTT.

The chain has TRBV7-9 and TRBJ1-1; the D is unclear. The V end lost 5 bases, the J end lost 6 bases, and 16 bases lay between the germline ends. This CDR3 contains 14 residues. Germline V gene lookup returns CDR1 SEHNR and CDR2 FQNEAQ (reference sequence). In nucleotides, the CDR3 is TGTGCCAGCAGCCCCCGGGCGGGTAGCCCTGAAGCTTTCTTT. The encoded protein is CASSPRAGSPEAFF.

The chain joins TRBV2 to TRBJ1-2; TRBD1 is a possible D gene (6 bases). Germline values: CDR1 SNHLY, CDR2 FYNNEI. This CDR3 has 14 residues. V lost 7 bases and J lost 7, with 19 bases in between. For the CDR3, the DNA is TGTGCCAGCAAGGCGGGCGGGGGCACTGGTGGCTACACCTTC. This sequence encodes CASKAGGGTGGYTF.

This chain links TRBV9 with TRBJ1-6; D might be TRBD1 (5 bases). The CDR3 is 14 residues long. Trimming removed 3 bases at V and 5 bases at J, with 9 bases between. Germline V CDR1 and CDR2: SGDLS, YYNGEE. The CDR3, as DNA: TGTGCCAGCAGCGGCGGGGGAGATAATTCACCCCTCCACTTT. It is translated as CASSGGGDNSPLHF.

This clone was detected a few times. The chain uses TRBV5-1 and TRBJ2-5; a possible D gene is TRBD1 (6 bases). With 2 bases removed from V and 4 bases from J, the gap between germline ends came to 12 bases. The CDR3 runs 14 residues. Germline V gene data show CDR1 as SGHRS and CDR2 as YFSETQ. The CDR3 here is CASSLGQPGETQYF. In nucleotides, the CDR3 is TGCGCCAGCAGCTTAGGACAGCCGGGAGAGACCCAGTACTTC. Full variable domain (remainder filled in from reference TRBV5-1 and TRBJ2-5): KAGVTQTPRYLIKTRGQQVTLSCSPISGHRSVSWYQQTPGQGLQFLFEYFSETQRNKGNFPGRFSGRQFSNSRSEMNVSTLELGDSALYLCASSLGQPGETQYFGPGTRLLVL.

The CDR3 nucleotides are TGTGCCAGTAGTAACGTAGGAGTGGAAAAACTGTTTTTT. The encoded protein is CASSNVGVEKLFF. V gene TRBV19 combines with J gene TRBJ1-4; D gene unclear. Per germline, CDR1 LNHDA and CDR2 SQIVND (reference sequence). With 4 bases removed from V and 8 bases from J, the gap between germline ends came to 11 bases. This CDR3 is 13 amino acids long.

This clone was seen only a few times. One end of the junction varies from germline; a read error may be responsible. J is TRBJ1-1 and V is TRBV4-1; D not certain. Per germline, CDR1 MGHRA and CDR2 YSYEKL. The CDR3 runs 14 residues. CDR3 protein: CASSQDGRNTAAFF. In DNA form, the CDR3 reads TGCGCCAGCAGCCAAGATGGGAGGAACACTGCAGCTTTCTTT.

V usage is TRBV5-1 and J usage is TRBJ2-2; the match to TRBD2 covers 11 bases. CDR1 and CDR2 from the germline V gene are SGHRS and YFSETQ. This CDR3 has 18 amino acids. The V and J ends lost 3 bases and 4 bases, in that order; junction bases with no gene match: 11. As DNA, the CDR3 is TGCGCCAGCAGCTCCCGGGTAGCGGGGGGGCAGGCCACCGGGGAGCTGTTTTTT. Its translation: CASSSRVAGGQATGELFF.

This chain joins TRBV5-4 and TRBJ2-5, with a possible D match to TRBD1 (6 bases). CDR1 SGHNT and CDR2 YYREEE come from the germline V gene (reference sequence). Trimming took 5 bases from V and 5 from J, leaving 16 bases between them. This CDR3 has 14 residues. The CDR3 region is CASSPTGMEETQYF. The CDR3 bases are TGTGCCAGCAGTCCAACAGGGATGGAGGAGACCCAGTACTTC.

The chain is built from TRBV7-3 and TRBJ1-3; TRBD1 aligns across 9 bases. Per germline, CDR1 SGHTA and CDR2 FQGTGA. V trimming: 5 bases; J trimming: 4 bases; junction bases outside the gene matches: 9. The CDR3 runs 16 residues. In nucleotides, the CDR3 is TGTGCCAGCAGCCGGCGGGGGACAGGGAACGGAAACACCATATATTTT. Amino acid sequence: CASSRRGTGNGNTIYF.

The V call is TRBV9, the J call TRBJ1-1; D is possibly TRBD1 (5 bases). CDR3 length: 14 residues. Trimming left V 6 bases short and J 11 bases short, with 23 bases between. Looked up from germline, CDR1 is SGDLS and CDR2 is YYNGEE. This CDR3 is CASTPTPQVVQAFF. CDR3 DNA sequence: TGTGCCAGCACCCCCACCCCACAGGTGGTCCAGGCTTTCTTT.

The V call is TRBV7-2, the J call TRBJ1-2; TRBD1 matches at 7 bases. Germline CDR1 is SGHTA and CDR2 is FQGNSA. The CDR3 runs 14 residues. V shed 1 base, J shed 2 bases, and the junction held 1 base outside the gene matches. CDR3 sequence: CASSLEQGNYGYTF. In DNA, the CDR3 is TGTGCCAGCAGCTTAGAACAGGGGAACTATGGCTACACCTTC. The full variable domain, in which reference TRBV7-2 and TRBJ1-2 provide the parts outside the CDR3, is GAGVSQSPSNKVTEKGKDVELRCDPISGHTALYWYRQSLGQGLEFLIYFQGNSAPDKSGLPSDRFSAERTGGSVSTLTIQRTQQEDSAVYLCASSLEQGNYGYTFGSGTRLTVV.

The rearrangement links TRBV19 to TRBJ2-7, with D possibly TRBD1 on 6 matching bases. V lost 5 bases and J lost 7, with 15 bases in between. CDR3 length: 13 amino acids. CDR1 is LNHDA and CDR2 is SQIVND in the germline V gene (reference sequence). The CDR3 DNA is TGTGCCAGTAGTGAGGGGGTGTTTGGGGAGCAGTACTTC. Its translation: CASSEGVFGEQYF.

The V and J genes are TRBV19 and TRBJ1-1; D gene uncertain. The CDR3 has 13 amino acids. Per the germline V gene, CDR1 is LNHDA and CDR2 is SQIVND (reference sequence). The V end lost 2 bases, the J end lost 3 bases, and 7 bases lay between the germline ends. CDR3 nucleotide sequence: TGTGCCAGTAGTATACTCGGGGACACTGAAGCTTTCTTT. It is translated as CASSILGDTEAFF.

The rearrangement uses TRBV24-1 and TRBJ2-1, with TRBD2 matching 9 bases. CDR3 size: 16 residues. Germline V gene lookup returns CDR1 KGHDR and CDR2 SFDVKD. The ends lost 2 bases at V and 2 bases at J; junction bases unmatched: 3. CDR3 amino acids: CATSDSVAGAYNEQFF. The CDR3 DNA is TGTGCCACCAGTGATTCAGTAGCGGGAGCCTACAATGAGCAGTTCTTC.

This clone has just one count. J is TRBJ1-1 and V is TRBV27, with D perhaps TRBD1 (5 bases). The germline V gene encodes CDR1 MNHEY and CDR2 SMNVEV (reference sequence). V was shortened by 7 bases and J by 5 bases, with 11 bases between the two germline ends. CDR3 size: 12 residues. The CDR3 loop reads CASMGRGTEAFF. CDR3 DNA: TGTGCCAGCATGGGAAGGGGTACTGAAGCTTTCTTT.

V gene TRBV7-2 combines with J gene TRBJ2-5, with unresolved D. Germline values: CDR1 SGHTA, CDR2 FQGNSA. The CDR3 is made up of 13 amino acids. V lost 5 bases and J 2 bases, leaving 9 bases between the germline ends. This CDR3 reads CASSVTVQETQYF. The CDR3 DNA is TGTGCCAGCAGCGTTACAGTGCAAGAGACCCAGTACTTC.